This T cell receptor (beta chain) was observed in a study of blood T cells in healthy people across ages. General study findings and limits: Expanded clonotype changes were possibly confounded by unknown donor CMV status. Unsorted PBMCs prevented conclusive naive versus antigen-experienced comparison.

This clonotype was observed a handful of times. As yet, its antigen is unknown. The CDR3 length is 16 residues. Germline values: CDR1 SGHKS, CDR2 YYEKEE (reference sequence). With 4 bases clipped from V and 2 bases from J, the junction kept 2 bases outside the gene matches. Combining a sample-barcoded 5' primer with a J-beta primer mix, a second PCR ran for roughly 7 to 12 cycles. MiXCR, run by TCRdb on the 5' RACE reads, gives a single entry per CDR3 protein. Here the sample spans roughly 830,000 distinct CDR3 sequences, 62% being singletons. Input material: blood. The chain has TRBV5-5 and TRBJ2-6, with 11 bases matching TRBD1. This sequence was found in a man aged 30 to 39 in good health. CDR3 sequence: CASSGQGAAGANVLTF. In DNA form, the CDR3 reads TGTGCCAGCAGCGGACAGGGGGCGGCTGGGGCCAACGTCCTGACTTTC.